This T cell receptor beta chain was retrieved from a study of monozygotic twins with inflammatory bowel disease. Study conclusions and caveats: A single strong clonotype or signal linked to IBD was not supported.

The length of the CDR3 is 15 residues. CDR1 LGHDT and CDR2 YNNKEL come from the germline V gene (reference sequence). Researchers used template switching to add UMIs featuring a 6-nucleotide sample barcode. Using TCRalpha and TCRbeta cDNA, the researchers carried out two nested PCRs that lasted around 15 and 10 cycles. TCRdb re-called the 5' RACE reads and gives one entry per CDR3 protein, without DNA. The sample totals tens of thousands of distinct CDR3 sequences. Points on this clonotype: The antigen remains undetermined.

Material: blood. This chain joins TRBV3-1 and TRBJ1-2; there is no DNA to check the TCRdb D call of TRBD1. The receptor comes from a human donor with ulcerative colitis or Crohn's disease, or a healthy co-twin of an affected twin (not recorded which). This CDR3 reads CASSAHRGFNYGYTF.